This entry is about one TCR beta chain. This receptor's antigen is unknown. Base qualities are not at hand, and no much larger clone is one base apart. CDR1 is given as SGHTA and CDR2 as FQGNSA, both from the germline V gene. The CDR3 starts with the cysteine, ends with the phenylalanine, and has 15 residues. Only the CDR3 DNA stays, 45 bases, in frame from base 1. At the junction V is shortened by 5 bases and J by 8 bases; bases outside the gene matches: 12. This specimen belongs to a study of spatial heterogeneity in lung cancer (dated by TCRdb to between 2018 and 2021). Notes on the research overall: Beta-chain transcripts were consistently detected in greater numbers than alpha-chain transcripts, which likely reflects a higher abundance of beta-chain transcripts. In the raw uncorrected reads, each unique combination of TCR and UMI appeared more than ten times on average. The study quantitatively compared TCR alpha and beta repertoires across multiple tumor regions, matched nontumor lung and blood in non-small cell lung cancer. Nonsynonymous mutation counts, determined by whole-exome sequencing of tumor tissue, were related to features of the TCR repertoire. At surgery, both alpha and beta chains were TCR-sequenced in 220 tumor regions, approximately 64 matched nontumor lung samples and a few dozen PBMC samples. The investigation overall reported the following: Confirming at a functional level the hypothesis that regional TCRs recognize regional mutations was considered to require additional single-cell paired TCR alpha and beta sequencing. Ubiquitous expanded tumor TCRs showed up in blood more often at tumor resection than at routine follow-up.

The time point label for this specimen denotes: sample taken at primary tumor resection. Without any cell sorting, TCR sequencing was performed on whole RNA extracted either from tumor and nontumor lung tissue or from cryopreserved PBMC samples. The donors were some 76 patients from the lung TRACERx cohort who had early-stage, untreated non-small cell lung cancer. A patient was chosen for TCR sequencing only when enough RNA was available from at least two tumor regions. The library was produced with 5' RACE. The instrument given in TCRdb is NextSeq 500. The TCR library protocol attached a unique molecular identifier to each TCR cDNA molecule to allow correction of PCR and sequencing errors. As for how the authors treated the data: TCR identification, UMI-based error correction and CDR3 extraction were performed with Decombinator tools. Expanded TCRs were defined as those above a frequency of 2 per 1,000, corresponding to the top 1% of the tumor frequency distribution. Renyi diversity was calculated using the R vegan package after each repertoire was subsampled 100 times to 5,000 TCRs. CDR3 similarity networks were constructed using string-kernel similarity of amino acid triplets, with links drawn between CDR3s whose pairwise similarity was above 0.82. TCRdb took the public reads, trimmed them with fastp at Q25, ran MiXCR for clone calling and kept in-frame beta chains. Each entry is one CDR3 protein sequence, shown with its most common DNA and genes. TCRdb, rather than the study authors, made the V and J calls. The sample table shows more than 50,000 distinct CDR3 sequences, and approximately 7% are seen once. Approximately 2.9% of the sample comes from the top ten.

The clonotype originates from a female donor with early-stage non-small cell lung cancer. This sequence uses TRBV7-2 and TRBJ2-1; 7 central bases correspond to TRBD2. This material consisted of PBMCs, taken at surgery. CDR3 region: CASSPDSGEGYEQFF. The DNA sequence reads TGTGCCAGCAGCCCAGACAGCGGGGAAGGGTATGAGCAGTTCTTC.